This T cell receptor beta chain appears in the sequencing data of a study of response to subunit inactivated influenza vaccine. Broader study findings: Authors suggested each seasonal flu vaccination may recruit only limited numbers of new T cells.

There are many counts of this clonotype. The antigen is unknown. TCRdb reprocessed the RT-PCR reads via MiXCR and lists one record per CDR3 protein. Here the sample spans some 160,000 distinct CDR3 sequences, roughly 10% being singletons. This specimen was non-naive T cells sorted from PBMCs, taken about 6 weeks after vaccination. The receptor comes from a man aged 50-59 years who received an inactivated influenza vaccine.

In DNA, the CDR3 is TGTGCCAGCAGCCATCCCGAGACAGGAAATCGAGCTTTCTTT. Translated, it gives CASSHPETGNRAFF. The rearrangement links TRBV7-2 to TRBJ1-1; D is perhaps TRBD1 (6 bases). CDR3 length: 14 residues. The germline V gene encodes CDR1 SGHTA and CDR2 FQGNSA. Trimming removed 5 bases from V and 10 bases from J, with 20 bases in between.